Shown below are 13 T cell receptor beta chains from a single sample sequenced in a study of cytomegalovirus exposure and HLA in healthy donors. PCR primers comprised 60 Vbeta and 13 Jbeta primers. The table came from immunoSEQ multiplex PCR; TCRdb's copy has only in-frame clones and leaves some out. The sample has some 180,000 clones, around 80% seen once. Input material: PBMCs. The receptors here all came from a girl aged 10 to 17 in good health and CMV-seropositive.

This sequence joins TRBV6-4 and TRBJ2-2; weak D call: TRBD2 (6 bases). Germline V gene data show CDR1 as MRHNA and CDR2 as SNTAGT. Trimming removed 3 bases from V and 1 base from J, with 12 bases in between. This CDR3 is 16 amino acids long. The CDR3 DNA reads as TGTGCCAGCAGTGAATGGGTAGCGGTGAACACCGGGGAGCTGTTTTTT. It yields the protein CASSEWVAVNTGELFF.

This chain joins TRBV10-3 and TRBJ2-3; TRBD1 agrees at 8 bases. The junction had 2 bases not matched to a gene; V was cut back by 8 bases and J by 1 base. This CDR3 contains 13 residues. Germline loops: CDR1 ENHRY, CDR2 SYGVKD. CDR3 in amino acids: CAISDRGTDTQYF. CDR3 nucleotide sequence: TGTGCCATCTCGGACAGGGGCACAGATACGCAGTATTTT.

The V gene is TRBV2, the J gene TRBJ2-3; 9 positions match TRBD2. There are 17 residues in the CDR3. V shed 7 bases and J 6 bases; nucleotides not matched to a gene: 17. Germline CDR1 and CDR2: SNHLY and FYNNEI. CDR3 sequence: CASTVFFGGRAGDTQYF. The CDR3 DNA sequence: TGTGCCAGCACGGTGTTTTTCGGCGGGAGGGCGGGGGATACGCAGTATTTT.

CDR3 bases: TGTGCCAGCAGAGCTCTCAAGTCGGGTTCCTACGAGCAGTACTTC. Its translation is CASRALKSGSYEQYF. The chain couples TRBV11-2 to TRBJ2-7, with D hard to call. The CDR3 contains 15 residues. V lost 6 bases, J lost 1 base, and 16 bases lay in between. Per germline, CDR1 SGHAT and CDR2 FQNNGV.

The chain links TRBV10-3 to TRBJ2-7; TRBD2 might be the D (6 bases). Germline V gene data show CDR1 as ENHRY and CDR2 as SYGVKD. The CDR3 is 18 residues long. The V gene lost 0 bases and the J gene lost 2 bases, with 20 bases spanning the gap. The CDR3 bases are TGTGCCATCAGTGAGTCGGGGGAGCGGGCCCGAACCACCTACGAGCAGTACTTC. Its protein product is CAISESGERARTTYEQYF.

This chain links TRBV19 with TRBJ2-3; 9 bases fit TRBD2. V was pared by 9 bases and J by 7 bases, with 11 bases of the junction left unmatched. There are 14 residues in the CDR3. Per germline, CDR1 LNHDA and CDR2 SQIVND (reference sequence). Written as DNA, the CDR3 is TGTGCCAGCTCTCCGGGACTAGCAGCTCATACGCAGTATTTT. Amino acid sequence: CASSPGLAAHTQYF.

This clone was detected a few times. V gene TRBV4-1 combines with J gene TRBJ1-5, with D possibly being TRBD1 (5 bases). The CDR3 extends over 17 amino acids. Trimming removed 0 bases at V and 0 bases at J, with 12 bases between. Germline assignment: CDR1 MGHRA and CDR2 YSYEKL. The CDR3 bases are TGCGCCAGCAGCCAAGACAGGGAGGCATATAGCAATCAGCCCCAGCATTTT. It codes for CASSQDREAYSNQPQHF.

The chain combines TRBV9 with TRBJ1-2, with 9 bases identical to TRBD1. V was clipped by 3 bases and J by 6 bases; unmatched bases: 9. This CDR3 has 15 amino acids. Germline values: CDR1 SGDLS, CDR2 YYNGEE. CDR3 residues: CASSAWDRVWDGYTF. The CDR3 coding sequence is TGTGCCAGCAGCGCTTGGGACAGGGTGTGGGATGGCTACACCTTC.

Written as DNA, the CDR3 is TGTGCCAGTAGGAAGACAGGGGAAAATCAGCCCCAGCATTTT. Its protein product is CASRKTGENQPQHF. V is TRBV19 and J is TRBJ1-5; 8 bases fit TRBD1. The germline CDR1 and CDR2 sequences are LNHDA and SQIVND (reference sequence). The CDR3 has 14 amino acids. J was trimmed by 4 bases and V by 6 bases; bases with no gene match: 5.

The V gene is TRBV5-1, the J gene TRBJ2-7; 8 positions agree with TRBD2. This CDR3 is 15 amino acids long. J was trimmed by 2 bases and V by 4 bases; bases with no gene match: 8. Germline V gene sequence: CDR1 SGHRS, CDR2 YFSETQ. CDR3 in DNA: TGCGCCAGCAGCAGAGGGGCGGGAGGAACCTACGAGCAGTACTTC. This gives the protein CASSRGAGGTYEQYF.

V and J are TRBV2 and TRBJ1-4; 10 bases line up with TRBD1. This CDR3 comprises 14 residues. The ends lost 6 bases at V and 7 bases at J; junction bases unmatched: 5. Germline V gene data show CDR1 as SNHLY and CDR2 as FYNNEI. The CDR3 region has the DNA TGTGCCAGCAGCGCCGACAGGGGGCTTGAAAAACTGTTTTTT. As protein: CASSADRGLEKLFF.

The chain employs TRBV5-1 and TRBJ2-1; D might be TRBD1 (6 bases). Germline assignment: CDR1 SGHRS and CDR2 YFSETQ. This CDR3 has 15 residues. V shed 0 bases and J shed 4 bases, with 11 bases lying between them. CDR3 sequence: CASSLDREPYNEQFF. As DNA, the CDR3 is TGCGCCAGCAGCTTGGACAGGGAACCATACAATGAGCAGTTCTTC.

The CDR3 spells CASSETLTLAGGTDEQFF. CDR3 nucleotides: TGCGCCAGCAGTGAGACCCTGACGCTAGCGGGAGGGACGGATGAGCAGTTCTTC. The chain recombines TRBV10-2 with TRBJ2-1; TRBD2 matches 12 bases. This CDR3 contains 18 residues. V lost 2 bases to trimming and J lost 8 bases; unmatched junction nucleotides: 13. Germline-derived CDR1 and CDR2 are WSHSY and SAAADI.